This T cell receptor (beta chain) comes out of a study of cytomegalovirus exposure and HLA in healthy donors. Study summary: An earlier analysis found fewer than 140 million unique TCR beta sequences from about 190 million T cells.

Regarding the study as a whole: A later analysis found most CMV-associated TCR beta chains apparently HLA-restricted. Researchers reported in a later analysis that a missense DCLRE1C variant was tied to TCR beta V- and J-gene trimming.

About this clone: Its target is unknown.

This CDR3 is 14 amino acids long. CDR1 and CDR2 (germline): MGHDK, SYGVNS. V lost 5 bases to trimming and J lost 5 bases, with 16 bases between them. In the PCR, 60 Vbeta and 13 Jbeta primers were used. Using immunoSEQ multiplex PCR, the repertoire was profiled, and TCRdb retains in-frame clones only, with some absent. Here the sample spans 93,000 or so clones, almost 85% being singletons. Healthy bone marrow donors made up the donors. Source material: PBMCs. V is TRBV25-1 and J is TRBJ2-7; D is perhaps TRBD2 (7 bases). The TCR sequence derives from a woman between 18 and 29 years old in good health and CMV-seropositive. CDR3 DNA: TGTGCCAGCAGTTTAGGACTAGGGGGGAACGAGCAGTACTTC. Protein sequence: CASSLGLGGNEQYF.